This T cell receptor beta chain is from a study of T cell repertoires in cytomegalovirus infection. Study results and limitations: In two of eight donors, the top clonotype was HLA-C-restricted CMV-specific.

This clonotype was found a few times. Its cognate antigen is unknown. The CDR3 is 15 residues long. The V gene's germline CDR1 is SGDLS and CDR2 YYNGEE. V was shortened by 0 bases and J by 4 bases, with 12 bases between the two germline ends. TCRdb fed the reads into MiXCR, producing one record per CDR3 protein. This sample has 150,000 to 200,000 distinct CDR3 sequences, with roughly a sixth found just once. The sequencing input was CD8+ T cells from PBMCs. This TCR came from a human donor in good health (CMV status not recorded). Some clones in this sample may be carry-over from other donors' samples. The rearrangement joins TRBV9 to TRBJ2-3, with D possibly being TRBD1 (5 bases). This CDR3 reads CASSVEGQLSDTQYF. CDR3 DNA sequence: TGTGCCAGCAGCGTAGAAGGACAATTGTCAGATACGCAGTATTTT.